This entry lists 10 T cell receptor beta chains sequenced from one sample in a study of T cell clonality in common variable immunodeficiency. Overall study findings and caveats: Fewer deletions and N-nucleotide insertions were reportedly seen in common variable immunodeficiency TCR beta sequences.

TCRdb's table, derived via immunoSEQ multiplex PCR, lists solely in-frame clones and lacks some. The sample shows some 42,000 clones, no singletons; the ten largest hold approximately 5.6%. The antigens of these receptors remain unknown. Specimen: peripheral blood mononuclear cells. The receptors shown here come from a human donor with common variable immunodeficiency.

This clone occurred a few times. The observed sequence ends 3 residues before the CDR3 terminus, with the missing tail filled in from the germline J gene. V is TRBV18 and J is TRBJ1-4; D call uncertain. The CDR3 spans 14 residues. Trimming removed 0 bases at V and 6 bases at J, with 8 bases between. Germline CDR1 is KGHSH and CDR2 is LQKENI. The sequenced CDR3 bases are TGTGCCAGCTCACCACCAGGGTCGGATGAAAAA. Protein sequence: CASSPPGSDEK. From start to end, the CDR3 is CASSPPGSDEKLFF.

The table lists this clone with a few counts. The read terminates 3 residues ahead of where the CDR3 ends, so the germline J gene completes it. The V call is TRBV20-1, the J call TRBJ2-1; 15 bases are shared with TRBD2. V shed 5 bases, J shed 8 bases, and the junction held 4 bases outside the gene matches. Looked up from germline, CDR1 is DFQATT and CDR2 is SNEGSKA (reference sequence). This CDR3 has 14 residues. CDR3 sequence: CSAHGLAGGDEQFF. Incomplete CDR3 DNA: TGCAGTGCTCATGGACTAGCGGGAGGGGATGAG.

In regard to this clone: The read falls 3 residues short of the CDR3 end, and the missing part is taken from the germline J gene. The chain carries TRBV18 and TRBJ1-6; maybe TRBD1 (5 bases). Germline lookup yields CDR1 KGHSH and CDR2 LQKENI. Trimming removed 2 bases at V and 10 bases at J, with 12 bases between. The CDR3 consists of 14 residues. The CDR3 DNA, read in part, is TGTGCCAGCTCACCAGGGGGGAACGGGTCACCC. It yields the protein CASSPGGNGSP. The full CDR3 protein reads CASSPGGNGSPLHF.

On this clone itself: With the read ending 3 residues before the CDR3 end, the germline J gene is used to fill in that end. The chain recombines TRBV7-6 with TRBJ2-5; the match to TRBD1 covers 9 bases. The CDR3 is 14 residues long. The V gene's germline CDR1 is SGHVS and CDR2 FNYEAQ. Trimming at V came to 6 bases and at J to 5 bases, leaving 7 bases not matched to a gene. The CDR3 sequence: CASSLTGGWETQYF. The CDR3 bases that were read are TGTGCCAGCAGTCTTACAGGGGGCTGGGAGACC.

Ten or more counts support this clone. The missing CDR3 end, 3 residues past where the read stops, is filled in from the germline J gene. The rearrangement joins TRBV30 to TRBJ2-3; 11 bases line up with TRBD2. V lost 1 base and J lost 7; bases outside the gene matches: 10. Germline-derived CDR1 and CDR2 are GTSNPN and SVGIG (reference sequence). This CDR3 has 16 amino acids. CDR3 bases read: TGTGCCTGGAGTGACCTACTAGCGGGAGAAACTCATACG. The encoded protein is CAWSDLLAGETHT. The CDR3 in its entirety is CAWSDLLAGETHTQYF. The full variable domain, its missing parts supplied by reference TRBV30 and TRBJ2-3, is SQTIHQWPATLVQPVGSPLSLECTVEGTSNPNLYWYRQAAGRGLQLLFYSVGIGQISSEVPQNLSASRPQDRQFILSSKKLLLSDSGFYLCAWSDLLAGETHTQYFGPGTRLTVL.

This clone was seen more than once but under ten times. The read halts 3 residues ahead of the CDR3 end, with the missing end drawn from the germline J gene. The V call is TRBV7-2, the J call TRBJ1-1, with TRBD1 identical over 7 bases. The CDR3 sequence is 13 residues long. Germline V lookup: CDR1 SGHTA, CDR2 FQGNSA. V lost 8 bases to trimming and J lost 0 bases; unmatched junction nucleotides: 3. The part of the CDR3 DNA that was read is TGTGCCAGCGTCGGACAGGTGAACACTGAA. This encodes CASVGQVNTE. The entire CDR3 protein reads CASVGQVNTEAFF. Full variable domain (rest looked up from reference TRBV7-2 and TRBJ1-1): GAGVSQSPSNKVTEKGKDVELRCDPISGHTALYWYRQSLGQGLEFLIYFQGNSAPDKSGLPSDRFSAERTGGSVSTLTIQRTQQEDSAVYLCASVGQVNTEAFFGQGTRLTVV.

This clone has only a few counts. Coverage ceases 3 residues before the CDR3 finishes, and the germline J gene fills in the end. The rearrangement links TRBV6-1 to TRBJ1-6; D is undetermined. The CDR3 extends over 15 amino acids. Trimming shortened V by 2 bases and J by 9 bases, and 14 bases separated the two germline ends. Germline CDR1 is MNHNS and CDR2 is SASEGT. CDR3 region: CASSEWPRGSSPLHF. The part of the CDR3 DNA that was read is TGTGCCAGCAGTGAATGGCCACGGGGAAGTTCACCC.

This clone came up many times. The CDR3 sequence is CSVAVGGGNQPQHF. The covered CDR3 bases are TGCAGCGTGGCCGTCGGGGGGGGCAATCAGCCC. The V gene is TRBV29-1, the J gene TRBJ1-5; a possible D gene is TRBD1 (5 bases). Read coverage stops 3 residues before the CDR3 terminus; the germline J gene supplies the remainder. With 6 bases removed from V and 2 bases from J, the gap between germline ends came to 14 bases. This CDR3 spans 14 amino acids. Germline loops: CDR1 SQVTM, CDR2 ANQGSEA.

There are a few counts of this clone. The CDR3 sequence is CASSSYMNTEAFF. The covered CDR3 bases are TGTGCCAGCAGCTCTTATATGAACACTGAA. The J gene is TRBJ1-1, the V gene TRBV7-9; no clear D gene. The DNA ends 3 residues before the CDR3 does, and the rest of the CDR3 is filled in from the germline J gene. Germline values: CDR1 SEHNR, CDR2 FQNEAQ (reference sequence). The CDR3 extends over 13 amino acids. V lost 4 bases to trimming and J lost 0 bases, with 6 bases between them. Full variable domain (missing parts from reference TRBV7-9 and TRBJ1-1): DTGVSQNPRHKITKRGQNVTFRCDPISEHNRLYWYRQTLGQGPEFLTYFQNEAQLEKSRLLSDRFSAERPKGSFSTLEIQRTEQGDSAMYLCASSSYMNTEAFFGQGTRLTVV.

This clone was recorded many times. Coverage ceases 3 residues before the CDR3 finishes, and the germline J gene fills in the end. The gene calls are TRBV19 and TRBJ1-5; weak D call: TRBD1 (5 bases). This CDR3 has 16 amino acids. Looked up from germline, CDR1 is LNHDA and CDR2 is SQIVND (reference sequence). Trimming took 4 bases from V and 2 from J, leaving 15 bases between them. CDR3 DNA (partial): TGTGCCAGTAGTAACACATTCGGGGGAGGCAATCAGCCC. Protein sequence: CASSNTFGGGNQP. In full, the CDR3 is CASSNTFGGGNQPQHF.